The following is a T cell receptor beta chain sequence with its context. The antigen it binds to is not known. No much larger clone exists at a distance of one base, and base qualities are not known. Library preparation used 5' RACE. For sequencing, an Illumina HiSeq 2500 was employed. A second PCR of roughly 7 to 11 cycles was performed with a sample-barcoded 5' primer and a J-beta primer mix. Each TCR beta cDNA molecule received a unique molecular identifier from a template-switch 5' adaptor carrying 12 random nucleotides. Each sample yielded at least 3 million CDR3-containing paired-end reads. First-strand cDNA synthesis was performed from all RNA using the Mint cDNA synthesis kit, with priming by a TRBC-specific oligonucleotide. All cDNA was treated with uracil-DNA glycosylase and then went through a first 18-cycle PCR with the universal primers M1SS and BC2_uni_R. From the authors' description of their analysis: Each sample was normalized by randomly selecting 1 million high-quality reads, each carrying a distinct molecular identifier. Reads with shared molecular identifiers were discarded instead of being binned into consensus sequences. CDR3 identification, clonotype clustering and error correction used MiTCR with a Q25 quality threshold and the strictest error-elimination algorithm. A nonparametric unseen species model with Euler transformation was used to estimate lower-bound total TCR beta diversity. TCRdb handled the public reads itself, with Q25 trimming in fastp and clone calling in MiXCR, and kept productive beta chains. Duplicate CDR3 protein sequences are folded into a single record with the most common DNA and genes. These V and J calls originate from TCRdb's pipeline instead of the authors' own analysis. This sample is represented by hundreds of thousands of distinct CDR3 sequences; over 45% of them were singletons. The ten largest clones take up about 32% of the sample.

These data are taken from a study of blood T cells in healthy people across ages (dated by TCRdb to the mid-2010s). With regard to the full study: Template switching captured roughly one uniquely barcoded TCR beta cDNA molecule per two T cells in model experiments. The study measured age-related changes in TCR beta repertoire diversity using deep sequencing normalized with unique cDNA molecular identifiers. Donors were grouped into four age groups: young (average roughly 17 years), middle-aged (about 38), aged (around 66) and long-lived (around 80). To avoid experimental bias, donors of different ages were spread randomly across the sequencing lanes. The study analyzed two additional independent replicas of 1 million unique cDNA reads from the same blood draw for two donors, one aged 18 to 29 and one aged 80 or older.

Study-wide findings and limitations: Donor CMV infection status was unknown, potentially confounding age-related changes in expanded clonotypes. There was a strong correlation between observed TCR beta diversity and the percentage of naive T cells measured by flow cytometry. Bulk unsorted PBMC profiling prevented conclusive comparison of naive and antigen-experienced compartments. Estimates of total diversity from one million sequenced T cells were regarded as lower bounds and underestimates. Observed TCR beta diversity per million T cells fell roughly linearly with age, and a significant reduction was already apparent by age around 44. The long-lived group showed more naive CD4+ T cells, fewer expanded clones and increased TCR diversity than the aged group, suggesting age selection.

Systemically healthy Caucasian individuals from Russia, approximately 39 in total and aged roughly 6 to 95 years, were included as donors. Each donor gave around 9 milliliters of peripheral blood, collected into EDTA-treated Vacutainer tubes. Ficoll-Paque density-gradient centrifugation was used to isolate PBMCs, with at least 6.5 million obtained per sample. Total RNA was extracted from PBMCs with Trizol reagent, with at least 6 micrograms obtained per sample. For every donor, flow cytometry on a PBMC aliquot measured the percentage of naive CD45RAhigh/CD27high T cells. The germline V gene gives CDR1 as MNHEY and CDR2 as SVGAGI. The junction carries 12 bases between V and J, which are trimmed by 6 bases and 4 bases respectively. The CDR3 holds 13 amino acids from the cysteine to the phenylalanine. Here the CDR3 DNA is all that survives: 39 bases in frame from base 1.

This chain is built from TRBV6-5 and TRBJ1-2; the best D guess is TRBD1, with 5 bases matching. Source material: blood. The TCR comes from a woman aged 55-69 years in good health. In nucleotides, the sequence is TGTGCCAGCAGACAGGCTCTCACCTATGGCTACACCTTC. Its translation is CASRQALTYGYTF.